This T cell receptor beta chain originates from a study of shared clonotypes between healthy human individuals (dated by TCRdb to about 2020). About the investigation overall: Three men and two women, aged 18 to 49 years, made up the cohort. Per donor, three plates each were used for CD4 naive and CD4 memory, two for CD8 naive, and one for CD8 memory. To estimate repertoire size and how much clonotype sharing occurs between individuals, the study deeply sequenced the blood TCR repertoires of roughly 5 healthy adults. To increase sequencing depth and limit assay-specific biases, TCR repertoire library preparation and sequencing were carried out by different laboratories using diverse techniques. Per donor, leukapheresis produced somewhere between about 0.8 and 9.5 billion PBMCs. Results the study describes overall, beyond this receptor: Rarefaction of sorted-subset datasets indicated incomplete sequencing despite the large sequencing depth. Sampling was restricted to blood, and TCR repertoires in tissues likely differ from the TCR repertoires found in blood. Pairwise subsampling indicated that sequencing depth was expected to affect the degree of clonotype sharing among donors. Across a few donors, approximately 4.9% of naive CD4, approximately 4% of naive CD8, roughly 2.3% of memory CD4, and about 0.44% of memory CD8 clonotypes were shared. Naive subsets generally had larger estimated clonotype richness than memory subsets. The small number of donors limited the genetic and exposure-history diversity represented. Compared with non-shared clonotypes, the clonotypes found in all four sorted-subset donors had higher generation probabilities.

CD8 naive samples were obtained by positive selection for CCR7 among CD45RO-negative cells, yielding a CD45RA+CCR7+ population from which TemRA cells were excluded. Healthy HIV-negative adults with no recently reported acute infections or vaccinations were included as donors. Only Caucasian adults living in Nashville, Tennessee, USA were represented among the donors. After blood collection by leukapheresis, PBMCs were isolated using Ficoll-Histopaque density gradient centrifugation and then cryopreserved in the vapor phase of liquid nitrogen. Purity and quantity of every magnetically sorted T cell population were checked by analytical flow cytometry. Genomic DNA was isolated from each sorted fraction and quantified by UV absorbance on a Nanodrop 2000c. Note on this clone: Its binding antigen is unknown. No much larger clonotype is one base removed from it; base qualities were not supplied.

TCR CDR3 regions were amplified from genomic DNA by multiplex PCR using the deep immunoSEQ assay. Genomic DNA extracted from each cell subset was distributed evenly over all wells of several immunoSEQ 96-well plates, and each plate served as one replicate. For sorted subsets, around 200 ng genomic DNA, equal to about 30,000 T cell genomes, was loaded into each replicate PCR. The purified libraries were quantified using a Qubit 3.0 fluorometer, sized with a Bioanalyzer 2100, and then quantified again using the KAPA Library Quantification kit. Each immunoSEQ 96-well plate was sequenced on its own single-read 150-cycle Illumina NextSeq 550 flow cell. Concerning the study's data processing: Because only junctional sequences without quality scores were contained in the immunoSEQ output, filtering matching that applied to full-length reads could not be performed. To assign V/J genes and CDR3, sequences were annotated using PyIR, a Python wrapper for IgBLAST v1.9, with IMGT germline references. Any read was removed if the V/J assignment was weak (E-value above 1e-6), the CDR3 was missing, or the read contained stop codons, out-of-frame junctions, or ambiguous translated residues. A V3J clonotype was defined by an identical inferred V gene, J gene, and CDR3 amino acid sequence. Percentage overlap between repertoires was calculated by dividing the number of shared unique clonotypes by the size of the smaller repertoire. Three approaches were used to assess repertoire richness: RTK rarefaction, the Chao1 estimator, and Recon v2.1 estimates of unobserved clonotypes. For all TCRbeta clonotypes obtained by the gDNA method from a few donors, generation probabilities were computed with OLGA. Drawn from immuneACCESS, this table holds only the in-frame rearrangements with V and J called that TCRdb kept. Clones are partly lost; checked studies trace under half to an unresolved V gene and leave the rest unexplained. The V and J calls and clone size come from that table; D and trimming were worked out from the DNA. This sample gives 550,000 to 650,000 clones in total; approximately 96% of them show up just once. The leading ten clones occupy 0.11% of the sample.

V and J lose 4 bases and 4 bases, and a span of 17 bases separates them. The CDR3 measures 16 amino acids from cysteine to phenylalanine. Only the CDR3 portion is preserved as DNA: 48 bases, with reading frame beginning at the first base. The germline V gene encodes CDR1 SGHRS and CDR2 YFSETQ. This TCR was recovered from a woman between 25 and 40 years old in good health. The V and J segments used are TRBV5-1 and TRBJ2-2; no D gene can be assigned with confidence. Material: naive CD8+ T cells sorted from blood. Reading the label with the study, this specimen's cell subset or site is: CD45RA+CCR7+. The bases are TGCGCCAGCAGCCCCGGGCGCAGCAGAGCCACCGGGGAGCTGTTTTTT. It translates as CASSPGRSRATGELFF.